This passage covers 22 T cell receptor beta chains from one sample sequenced in a study of blood T cell repertoires in COVID-19. Clones were read by immunoSEQ multiplex PCR, and TCRdb kept only the in-frame ones, dropping some. This sample has about 200,000 clones, with 84% found just once. The sample consisted of PBMCs or T cells enriched from blood (not recorded which). These receptors were obtained from a man aged 35-49 years who had recovered from COVID-19.

This clone occurred once. The chain carries TRBV9 and TRBJ2-2; the match to TRBD2 covers 9 bases. The germline V gene encodes CDR1 SGDLS and CDR2 YYNGEE. J was trimmed by 3 bases and V by 3 bases; bases with no gene match: 6. The CDR3 contains 16 residues. The CDR3 here is CASSEAAGGYTGELFF. The CDR3 nucleotides are TGTGCCAGCAGCGAGGCGGCGGGGGGGTACACCGGGGAGCTGTTTTTT.

The chain carries TRBV28 and TRBJ1-1; 7 positions match TRBD1. Trimming at V came to 9 bases and at J to 5 bases, leaving 3 bases not matched to a gene. CDR1 and CDR2 (germline): MDHEN, SYDVKM. This CDR3 comprises 11 residues. CDR3 amino acids: CASCRGTEAFF. For the CDR3, the DNA is TGTGCCAGTTGCAGGGGGACTGAAGCTTTCTTT.

This rearrangement joins TRBV30 to TRBJ2-1; no definite D call. Germline V gives CDR1 GTSNPN, CDR2 SVGIG (reference sequence). The CDR3 runs to 15 residues. Trimming stripped 2 bases from V and 4 bases from J, with 15 bases between. The CDR3 protein is CAWSRGSALYNEQFF. CDR3 sequence (DNA): TGTGCCTGGAGTCGAGGCTCGGCGCTATACAATGAGCAGTTCTTC.

The chain recombines TRBV7-2 with TRBJ2-5; D is undetermined. The CDR3 is made up of 13 amino acids. Trimming cost V 1 base and J 5 bases, with 8 bases left between them. Germline CDR1 and CDR2: SGHTA and FQGNSA. CDR3 in amino acids: CASSLGAGETQYF. The CDR3, as DNA: TGTGCCAGCAGCTTAGGGGCTGGCGAGACCCAGTACTTC.

The CDR3 is CASRRPGRNYGYTF. In nucleotides, the CDR3 is TGTGCCAGCAGGCGTCCCGGGAGGAACTATGGCTACACCTTC. The rearrangement joins TRBV6-5 to TRBJ1-2; no firm D call. The CDR3 covers 14 residues. V lost 6 bases, J lost 2 bases, and 13 bases lay in between. CDR1 is MNHEY, CDR2 SVGAGI, per germline.

The chain joins TRBV27 to TRBJ2-6; D may be TRBD1 (5 bases). Germline V CDR1 and CDR2: MNHEY, SMNVEV (reference sequence). The CDR3 is made up of 17 amino acids. V lost 6 bases and J 0 bases, leaving 15 bases between the germline ends. The CDR3 DNA follows: TGTGCCAGCAGCTCTCTTTGGGGCGTCTCTGGGGCCAACGTCCTGACTTTC. Protein sequence: CASSSLWGVSGANVLTF.

The chain carries TRBV4-2 and TRBJ2-1, with 12 bases identical to TRBD1. Germline values: CDR1 LGHNA, CDR2 YNFKEQ. The CDR3 totals 14 residues. With 6 bases clipped from V and 8 bases from J, the junction kept 5 bases outside the gene matches. Here the CDR3 DNA reads TGTGCCAGCAGTCCGGGACAGGGGGCAGATGAGCAGTTCTTC. Its translation: CASSPGQGADEQFF.

The genes are TRBV27 and TRBJ2-7, with D possibly TRBD2 on 6 matching bases. Germline CDR1 is MNHEY and CDR2 is SMNVEV (reference sequence). This CDR3 has 14 amino acids. Trimming shortened V by 2 bases and J by 0 bases, and 8 bases separated the two germline ends. CDR3 region: CASSLVGSSYEQYF. The DNA of the CDR3 is TGTGCCAGCAGTTTAGTCGGGAGCTCCTACGAGCAGTACTTC.

In this sample, this clone turned up once. V is TRBV3-1 (or the pseudogene TRBV3-2) and J is TRBJ1-3; D gene uncertain. Germline loops: CDR1 LGHDT, CDR2 YNNKEL (reference sequence). The CDR3 has 12 amino acids. With 2 bases removed from V and 7 bases from J, the gap between germline ends came to 6 bases. DNA for the CDR3: TGTGCCAGCAGCCAAAGCCGTAACACCATATATTTT. Its translation is CASSQSRNTIYF.

V is TRBV3-1 (or the pseudogene TRBV3-2) and J is TRBJ2-7, with D possibly being TRBD1 (5 bases). This CDR3 comprises 14 residues. Germline assignment: CDR1 LGHDT and CDR2 YNNKEL (reference sequence). Deletions cut 3 bases from V and 0 bases from J, with 9 bases between. CDR3 DNA sequence: TGTGCCAGCAGCCAGGGGCCTCCCTCCTACGAGCAGTACTTC. The encoded protein is CASSQGPPSYEQYF.

This clone was detected only a few times. This chain connects TRBV18 to TRBJ2-7, with 10 bases that match TRBD2. Germline loops: CDR1 KGHSH, CDR2 LQKENI. The CDR3 totals 17 residues. The J segment lost 4 bases and the V segment lost 3 bases, leaving 12 bases of the junction unmatched. For the CDR3, the DNA is TGTGCCAGCTCACCTAGCGGGGGGCTACGTCTCCCATACGAGCAGTACTTC. Translated, it gives CASSPSGGLRLPYEQYF.

The rearrangement joins TRBV7-2 to TRBJ1-3, with TRBD1 as a possible D gene (5 bases). The CDR3 runs 16 residues. CDR1 and CDR2 (germline): SGHTA, FQGNSA. The V end lost 1 base, the J end lost 0 bases, and 10 bases lay between the germline ends. CDR3 region: CASSLGQKVSGNTIYF. CDR3 in DNA: TGTGCCAGCAGCTTAGGACAGAAAGTCTCTGGAAACACCATATATTTT.

The J gene is TRBJ1-1, the V gene TRBV5-5; TRBD1 is a possible D gene (6 bases). With 4 bases removed from V and 4 bases from J, the gap between germline ends came to 20 bases. This CDR3 region has 16 residues. Germline V gene data show CDR1 as SGHKS and CDR2 as YYEKEE (reference sequence). The CDR3 DNA sequence: TGTGCCAGCAGCAAAACCTTACAGGGTGGGAGCACTGAAGCTTTCTTT. Its protein product is CASSKTLQGGSTEAFF.

V usage is TRBV4-1 and J usage is TRBJ2-3, with TRBD2 matching over 10 bases. V gave up 2 bases and J gave up 5 bases; unmatched junction bases: 4. This CDR3 is built from 15 residues. The germline V gene encodes CDR1 MGHRA and CDR2 YSYEKL. CDR3 protein: CASSQRAGGQDTQYF. Written as DNA, the CDR3 is TGCGCCAGCAGCCAACGAGCGGGGGGGCAAGATACGCAGTATTTT.

CDR3 region: CASNGGATDTQYF. As DNA, the CDR3 is TGTGCCAGCAACGGGGGGGCAACAGATACGCAGTATTTT. This chain connects TRBV6-5 to TRBJ2-3; 8 nucleotides line up with TRBD2. The CDR3 is 13 residues long. The germline V gene has CDR1 MNHEY and CDR2 SVGAGI. V gave up 7 bases and J gave up 3 bases; unmatched junction bases: 3.

The rearrangement uses TRBV7-2 and TRBJ1-5, with 10 bases matching TRBD1. Trimming cost V 5 bases and J 6 bases; bases outside gene matches: 7. Germline CDR1 and CDR2: SGHTA and FQGNSA. The CDR3 spans 15 residues. As DNA, the CDR3 is TGTGCCAGCAGCAAACGGACAGGGGGGACTCAGCCCCAGCATTTT. Translation gives CASSKRTGGTQPQHF.

The chain joins TRBV11-2 to TRBJ2-3, with D maybe TRBD2 (6 bases). This CDR3 is built from 16 residues. Trimming removed 1 base at V and 2 bases at J, with 13 bases between. Germline V CDR1 and CDR2: SGHAT, FQNNGV. The CDR3: CASSLVGGRYTDTQYF. The DNA of the CDR3 is TGTGCCAGCAGCTTAGTCGGGGGTCGATACACAGATACGCAGTATTTT.

This sequence joins TRBV6-5 and TRBJ1-1; 8 bases are shared with TRBD1. There are 15 residues in the CDR3. Germline CDR1 and CDR2: MNHEY and SVGAGI. J was trimmed by 4 bases and V by 6 bases; bases with no gene match: 10. The CDR3 region is CASSQRRDRPTEAFF. CDR3 DNA sequence: TGTGCCAGCAGCCAACGCCGGGACAGGCCCACTGAAGCTTTCTTT.

V gene TRBV5-1 combines with J gene TRBJ2-2; D gene unclear. Trimming stripped 5 bases from V and 4 bases from J, with 15 bases between. The germline V gene encodes CDR1 SGHRS and CDR2 YFSETQ. The CDR3 covers 15 residues. CDR3 region: CASSFQAPITGELFF. The CDR3 nucleotides read TGCGCCAGCAGTTTCCAAGCACCGATCACCGGGGAGCTGTTTTTT.

A note on this clone: Other nucleotide sequences in the sample specify the same CDR3. The rearrangement links TRBV12-5 to TRBJ1-2; 10 bases fit TRBD1. J lost 1 base, V lost 6 bases, and 11 bases had no gene match. CDR1 and CDR2 from the germline V gene are LGHNT and FRNRAP. The CDR3 runs to 17 residues. This chain's CDR3 is CASGPTTGGGGNYGYTF. The CDR3 DNA sequence: TGTGCTAGTGGCCCAACGACAGGGGGCGGGGGTAACTATGGCTACACCTTC.

The chain links TRBV15 to TRBJ1-2; D remains unclear. Germline V CDR1 and CDR2: LNHNV, YYDKDF (reference sequence). The CDR3 sequence is 12 residues long. V gave up 3 bases and J gave up 7 bases, with 9 bases separating them. CDR3 sequence (DNA): TGTGCCACCAGCAGTGCGGAGGTTGGCTACACCTTC. Translated: CATSSAEVGYTF.

This chain joins TRBV3-1 (or the pseudogene TRBV3-2) and TRBJ1-1; 9 bases match TRBD1. Germline loops: CDR1 LGHDT, CDR2 YNNKEL (reference sequence). The CDR3 loop spans 15 amino acids. V was clipped by 4 bases and J by 4 bases; unmatched bases: 7. CDR3 bases: TGTGCCAGCAGCCTGACAGGGGGTATTAGCACTGAAGCTTTCTTT. It yields the protein CASSLTGGISTEAFF.